The present T cell receptor beta chain was sequenced within a study of breast tumors, draining lymph nodes, adjacent tissues. Study-wide points: Data only fit, rather than demonstrated, lymph node origin of most tumor T cells.

This clonotype was counted at least ten times. No antigen is known for it. Trimming removed 1 base at V and 8 bases at J, with 11 bases between. The CDR3 loop spans 13 amino acids. The germline CDR1 and CDR2 sequences are SGHTA and FQGNSA. The lymph nodes were axillary draining lymph nodes from breast cancer patients. TCRdb reprocessed the multiplex PCR reads via MiXCR and lists one record per CDR3 protein. The table has more than 200,000 distinct CDR3 sequences, roughly 30% seen once. This sequence originates from a female donor with breast cancer. Some clones in this sample may be carry-over from other donors' samples. Specimen: axillary lymph node tissue. V gene TRBV7-2 combines with J gene TRBJ1-2; possible D gene TRBD1, 6 bases. CDR3 nucleotides: TGTGCCAGCAGCTTAGAAGGGGGGCACGGCTACACCTTC. It encodes CASSLEGGHGYTF. Looking up the rest from reference TRBV7-2 and TRBJ1-2 gives the full variable domain: GAGVSQSPSNKVTEKGKDVELRCDPISGHTALYWYRQSLGQGLEFLIYFQGNSAPDKSGLPSDRFSAERTGGSVSTLTIQRTQQEDSAVYLCASSLEGGHGYTFGSGTRLTVV.